This TCR beta chain was found in a study of cytomegalovirus exposure and HLA in healthy donors. Use of 60 Vbeta and 13 Jbeta primers characterized the PCR. Produced via immunoSEQ multiplex PCR; TCRdb's table is partial and in-frame only. Across more than 95,000 clones, the top ten clones capture approximately 2.6% of the sample. The sample taken for sequencing was PBMCs. The receptor's source is a young man in good health and CMV-seronegative.

CDR3 amino acids: CASSPLMREEGTDTQYF. The CDR3 nucleotides read TGTGCCAGCAGCCCCCTTATGAGGGAGGAAGGCACAGATACGCAGTATTTT. The chain carries TRBV7-9 and TRBJ2-3, with D possibly being TRBD2 (6 bases). In germline, CDR1 is SEHNR, CDR2 FQNEAQ (reference sequence). The CDR3 is 17 residues long. Trimming shortened V by 5 bases and J by 1 base, and 19 bases separated the two germline ends. The variable domain in full, with the rest retrieved from reference TRBV7-9 and TRBJ2-3, is DTGVSQNPRHKITKRGQNVTFRCDPISEHNRLYWYRQTLGQGPEFLTYFQNEAQLEKSRLLSDRFSAERPKGSFSTLEIQRTEQGDSAMYLCASSPLMREEGTDTQYFGPGTRLTVL.